Each of the 14 T cell receptor beta chains below was sequenced from the same sample in a study of blood T cell repertoires in COVID-19. This table comes from immunoSEQ multiplex PCR, and its TCRdb copy is limited to in-frame clones, with some not included. The table records around 310,000 clones, 89% of them present only once. The sequenced material came from peripheral blood. The source is a woman aged 60-75 years with acute or convalescent COVID-19.

The chain is built from TRBV4-3 and TRBJ2-1, with a possible D match to TRBD1 (5 bases). The germline V gene encodes CDR1 LGHNA and CDR2 YSLEER. This CDR3 comprises 15 residues. Trimming took 4 bases from V and 5 from J, leaving 15 bases between them. The CDR3 sequence: CASSRGSRGNNEQFF. Written as DNA, the CDR3 is TGCGCCAGCAGCCGGGGCTCAAGAGGTAACAATGAGCAGTTCTTC.

The rearrangement joins TRBV7-8 to TRBJ2-7, with D possibly matching TRBD1 (6 bases). V lost 1 base and J 3 bases, leaving 7 bases between the germline ends. Germline lookup yields CDR1 SGHVS and CDR2 FQNEAQ. CDR3 size: 13 residues. The CDR3 bases are TGTGCCAGCAGCTTAGTCAGGGGCTACGAGCAGTACTTC. This codes for CASSLVRGYEQYF.

The rearrangement joins TRBV24-1 to TRBJ2-2; D is possibly TRBD1 (6 bases). CDR1 KGHDR and CDR2 SFDVKD come from the germline V gene. The V and J ends lost 10 bases and 4 bases respectively, with 18 bases between them. CDR3 length: 15 amino acids. The CDR3 nucleotides are TGTGCCACACAGGGCAGTGGGTCGGGCACCGGGGAGCTGTTTTTT. This codes for CATQGSGSGTGELFF.

The rearrangement uses TRBV14 and TRBJ2-7; 7 positions agree with TRBD1. The CDR3 length is 17 residues. In germline, CDR1 is SGHDN, CDR2 FVKESK. V was clipped by 0 bases and J by 0 bases; unmatched bases: 8. The CDR3 loop reads CASSQEARQGSSYEQYF. DNA for the CDR3: TGTGCCAGCAGCCAAGAAGCTCGACAGGGAAGCTCCTACGAGCAGTACTTC.

The genes are TRBV5-4 and TRBJ1-1; D not resolved. V was clipped by 3 bases and J by 4 bases, with 16 bases between them. The CDR3 extends over 15 amino acids. Germline CDR1 reads SGHNT; CDR2 reads YYREEE (reference sequence). CDR3 in amino acids: CASSSRVAIGTEAFF. CDR3 coding DNA: TGTGCCAGCAGCTCAAGAGTAGCGATCGGCACTGAAGCTTTCTTT.

This chain connects TRBV5-1 to TRBJ2-7; TRBD1 agrees at 9 bases. J lost 7 bases, V lost 7 bases, and 9 bases had no gene match. This CDR3 comprises 13 residues. Germline V gene data show CDR1 as SGHRS and CDR2 as YFSETQ. The CDR3 is CASGWDRVGEQYF. The DNA for the CDR3 is TGCGCCAGCGGTTGGGACAGGGTCGGGGAGCAGTACTTC.

This rearrangement joins TRBV30 to TRBJ1-1; 7 positions agree with TRBD1. This CDR3 is built from 15 residues. From germline, CDR1 is GTSNPN and CDR2 SVGIG (reference sequence). The J segment lost 3 bases and the V segment lost 4 bases, leaving 11 bases of the junction unmatched. In DNA form, the CDR3 reads TGTGCCTGGATAGGGGGCTCCCGGACTGACACTGAAGCTTTCTTT. Translated, it gives CAWIGGSRTDTEAFF.

V is TRBV29-1 and J is TRBJ2-7; maybe TRBD1 (6 bases). The V end lost 1 base, the J end lost 0 bases, and 10 bases lay between the germline ends. CDR1 and CDR2 (germline): SQVTM, ANQGSEA. CDR3 size: 14 residues. The CDR3: CSVEVRDISYEQYF. CDR3 sequence (DNA): TGCAGCGTTGAAGTCCGGGACATCTCCTACGAGCAGTACTTC.

Turning to this clone: In the same sample, other DNA sequences code for this CDR3. The chain uses TRBV7-2 and TRBJ2-3, with D tentatively TRBD2 (5 bases). This CDR3 is 15 amino acids long. V was pared by 2 bases and J by 0 bases, with 9 bases between. Germline-derived CDR1 and CDR2 are SGHTA and FQGNSA. The DNA of the CDR3 is TGTGCCAGCAGCTTACTTGCGGGTAGCACAGATACGCAGTATTTT. This sequence encodes CASSLLAGSTDTQYF.

This chain joins TRBV11-2 and TRBJ2-3, with D unclear. CDR1 is SGHAT and CDR2 is FQNNGV in the germline V gene. The CDR3 is made up of 11 amino acids. V was cut by 4 bases and J by 9 bases, with 8 bases left in between. The CDR3 bases are TGTGCCAGCAGCTCCGAGTACACGCAGTATTTT. It is translated as CASSSEYTQYF.

This clone was picked up one time. The J gene is TRBJ2-1, the V gene TRBV27, with TRBD1 as a possible D gene (5 bases). Looked up from germline, CDR1 is MNHEY and CDR2 is SMNVEV (reference sequence). The germline V and J ends were trimmed by 3 bases and 4 bases, with 7 bases remaining between them. The CDR3 sequence is 13 residues long. The CDR3 here is CASSLGLYNEQFF. CDR3 DNA sequence: TGTGCCAGCAGTTTGGGGCTTTACAATGAGCAGTTCTTC.

This chain links TRBV19 with TRBJ1-5; the match to TRBD1 covers 8 bases. Germline CDR1 is LNHDA and CDR2 is SQIVND (reference sequence). This CDR3 is built from 16 residues. Trimming removed 6 bases from V and 7 bases from J; junction bases left unmatched: 14. CDR3 nucleotides: TGTGCCAGTAGCAATACAGGGGGTCATAGGGAACAGCCCCAGCATTTT. The encoded protein is CASSNTGGHREQPQHF.

This sequence joins TRBV15 and TRBJ2-5; 8 bases match TRBD2. V shed 8 bases, J shed 4 bases, and the junction held 9 bases outside the gene matches. Germline V lookup: CDR1 LNHNV, CDR2 YYDKDF (reference sequence). The CDR3 extends over 14 amino acids. For the CDR3, the DNA is TGTGCCACCCGGGGGAGCGGGAGAGGAGAGACCCAGTACTTC. Its protein is CATRGSGRGETQYF.

V usage is TRBV7-9 and J usage is TRBJ2-5, with D maybe TRBD2 (5 bases). V dropped 6 bases and J dropped 7 bases, with 18 bases sitting between them. The germline V gene encodes CDR1 SEHNR and CDR2 FQNEAQ (reference sequence). This CDR3 spans 14 amino acids. The CDR3 loop is CASSQPRVGGTQYF. CDR3 in DNA: TGTGCCAGCAGTCAACCACGGGTCGGAGGGACCCAGTACTTC.